Sequencing of this T cell receptor beta chain was carried out in a study of memory B cells and T cells in multiple sclerosis. Study-wide points: Compartments had unequal clone-set sizes, affecting shared clonotype counts.

Clones were sequenced by immunoSEQ multiplex PCR, and TCRdb holds only the in-frame ones, with some missing. The data show over 10,000 clones, with 80% to 90% seen just once and 2.8% held by the top ten. After stimulus-free culture, autoproliferating CFSE-dim and non-proliferating CFSE-high T cells were sequenced separately. Replicate wells were pooled after less than eight days of stimulus-free culture of fewer than 65 million CFSE-labeled PBMCs. CFSE at about 0.5 uM labeled the PBMCs, which were then cultured unstimulated. Between the trimmed V and J ends, which lost 4 bases and 9 bases, there was a span of 10 bases. This CDR3 spans 13 amino acids. Germline-derived CDR1 and CDR2 are SGHDN and FVKESK. This clone has a handful of counts. Its antigen is as yet unknown.

Sequencing used PBMCs from blood kept in culture. The TCR comes from a human donor with multiple sclerosis. This rearrangement joins TRBV14 to TRBJ1-6; possible D gene TRBD1, 5 bases. The CDR3 protein is CASSRWGSSPLHF. Here the CDR3 DNA reads TGTGCCAGCAGCCGTTGGGGGAGTTCACCCCTCCACTTT.